The next 3 T cell receptor beta chains were all read from a single sample in a study of OX40 agonist ivuxolimab in advanced cancers. Assay used: immunoSEQ multiplex PCR; TCRdb lists only in-frame clones, some missing. The sample lists around 65,000 clones; 80% were seen once. The sequencing here drew on CD4+ or CD8+ T cells sorted from blood, taken in a trial of the OX40 agonist ivuxolimab. The receptors were gathered from an adult with an advanced solid tumor such as melanoma, head and neck, liver or kidney cancer.

The genes are TRBV10-3 and TRBJ2-5; D gene ambiguous. Per the germline V gene, CDR1 is ENHRY and CDR2 is SYGVKD. This CDR3 region has 15 residues. Trimming cost V 1 base and J 2 bases, with 11 bases left between them. The CDR3 protein is CAISEYGTKQETQYF. The CDR3 DNA reads TGTGCCATCAGTGAGTATGGTACTAAGCAAGAGACCCAGTACTTC.

This clone was recorded a few times. This rearrangement joins TRBV12-5 to TRBJ2-6, with 9 nucleotides matching TRBD1. CDR1 is LGHNT, CDR2 FRNRAP, per germline. The CDR3 has 16 residues. The V segment lost 6 bases and the J segment 3 bases; nucleotides outside the gene matches: 6. This CDR3 reads CASGHTGGGGANVLTF. The CDR3 nucleotides are TGTGCTAGTGGCCATACAGGGGGCGGTGGGGCCAACGTCCTGACTTTC. The variable domain in full, completed from reference TRBV12-5 and TRBJ2-6, reads DARVTQTPRHKVTEMGQEVTMRCQPILGHNTVFWYRQTMMQGLELLAYFRNRAPLDDSGMPKDRFSAEMPDATLATLKIQPSEPRDSAVYFCASGHTGGGGANVLTFGAGSRLTVL.

The chain employs TRBV4-2 and TRBJ2-7; D may match TRBD1 or TRBD2 (5 bases each). The CDR3 has 15 residues. Trimming removed 2 bases at V and 3 bases at J, with 14 bases between. Germline V gene lookup returns CDR1 LGHNA and CDR2 YNFKEQ. CDR3 sequence reads: CASSQTTGPDYEQYF. The DNA of the CDR3 is TGTGCCAGCAGCCAAACGACGGGACCGGACTACGAGCAGTACTTC.